These 18 T cell receptor beta chains came from one sample sequenced in a study of T cell responses to AZD1222 COVID-19 vaccine. Produced via immunoSEQ multiplex PCR; TCRdb's table is partial and in-frame only. The data contain some 150,000 clones, about 86% of them singletons. This specimen was peripheral blood, taken 28 days after the second AZD1222 dose. These receptor sequences come from an adult who received the AZD1222 COVID-19 vaccine.

The rearrangement joins TRBV29-1 to TRBJ2-3, with D tentatively TRBD1 (6 bases). Germline-derived CDR1 and CDR2 are SQVTM and ANQGSEA. The ends were cut back, 3 bases at V and 4 bases at J, with 11 bases in the middle. This CDR3 has 13 amino acids. The chain's CDR3 is CSVDLQGADTQYF. The CDR3 DNA reads as TGCAGCGTTGATTTACAGGGTGCAGATACGCAGTATTTT.

The genes are TRBV2 and TRBJ1-1, with D uncertain. CDR3 length equals 15 residues. V lost 8 bases, J lost 4 bases, and 20 bases lay in between. The germline gives CDR1 SNHLY, CDR2 FYNNEI. The CDR3 spells CASPGRSGVVTEAFF. The CDR3 DNA reads as TGTGCCAGCCCGGGCCGGAGTGGGGTAGTCACTGAAGCTTTCTTT. The full variable domain, completed using reference TRBV2 and TRBJ1-1, is EPEVTQTPSHQVTQMGQEVILRCVPISNHLYFYWYRQILGQKVEFLVSFYNNEISEKSEIFDDQFSVERPDGSNFTLKIRSTKLEDSAMYFCASPGRSGVVTEAFFGQGTRLTVV.

This rearrangement joins TRBV7-2 to TRBJ2-5, with TRBD1 matching over 7 bases. Per the germline V gene, CDR1 is SGHTA and CDR2 is FQGNSA. The CDR3 sequence is 14 residues long. With 8 bases clipped from V and 4 bases from J, the junction kept 10 bases outside the gene matches. CDR3 loop: CASSTGSLRETQYF. CDR3 nucleotide sequence: TGTGCCAGCTCGACAGGGTCATTGCGAGAGACCCAGTACTTC.

The chain links TRBV19 to TRBJ2-7, with a tentative D call TRBD1 (6 bases). The CDR3 is 14 amino acids. Trimming cost V 5 bases and J 4 bases, with 15 bases left between them. Germline CDR1 LNHDA, CDR2 SQIVND (reference sequence). CDR3 in DNA: TGTGCCAGTAGTTCTGTTGGACAGATTTACGAGCAGTACTTC. Protein product: CASSSVGQIYEQYF.

V gene TRBV30 combines with J gene TRBJ2-2; tentatively, D is TRBD2 (6 bases). V shed 2 bases and J shed 3 bases, with 19 bases lying between them. This CDR3 is built from 17 residues. The V gene's germline CDR1 is GTSNPN and CDR2 SVGIG (reference sequence). In DNA, the CDR3 is TGTGCCTGGAGTCGGGGAGTACGGGACTTGTACACCGGGGAGCTGTTTTTT. Encoded protein: CAWSRGVRDLYTGELFF.

This clone showed up just once. The chain recombines TRBV6-6 with TRBJ2-7; tentatively, D is TRBD1 or TRBD2 (5 bases each). With 6 bases removed from V and 7 bases from J, the gap between germline ends came to 16 bases. The CDR3 runs 13 residues. Germline V CDR1 and CDR2: MNHNY, SVGAGI (reference sequence). In DNA form, the CDR3 reads TGTGCCAGCAGCATTACCGGGACGGGGGAGCAGTACTTC. Translated: CASSITGTGEQYF.

The rearrangement uses TRBV14 and TRBJ2-1; D is ambiguous. Between the trimmed V and J ends, which lost 4 bases and 9 bases, there was a span of 13 bases. CDR3 length equals 13 residues. Germline CDR1 reads SGHDN; CDR2 reads FVKESK. The CDR3 DNA reads TGTGCCAGCAGCCCCCGACGGCAGAGTGAGCAGTTCTTC. This gives the protein CASSPRRQSEQFF.

The chain joins TRBV10-1 to TRBJ1-1; no firm D call. Deletions cut 4 bases from V and 1 base from J, with 7 bases between. The CDR3 has 13 amino acids. Per germline, CDR1 WNHNN and CDR2 SYGVQD (reference sequence). CDR3 in DNA: TGCGCCAGCAGTGGGCAGTCGAACACTGAAGCTTTCTTT. It specifies CASSGQSNTEAFF.

The rearrangement uses TRBV5-1 and TRBJ1-2; D is uncertain. There are 13 residues in the CDR3. Germline CDR1 is SGHRS and CDR2 is YFSETQ. V lost 5 bases and J 4 bases, leaving 12 bases between the germline ends. The CDR3 region has the DNA TGCGCCAGCAGTTCCTCGGGCAGCTATGGCTACACCTTC. Protein: CASSSSGSYGYTF.

The chain recombines TRBV5-1 with TRBJ2-3; D gene uncertain. The CDR3 is 15 residues long. CDR1 SGHRS and CDR2 YFSETQ come from the germline V gene. V shed 5 bases and J shed 0 bases, with 13 bases lying between them. CDR3 amino acids: CASRPVRFSTDTQYF. CDR3 in DNA: TGCGCCAGCAGGCCTGTTAGATTTAGCACAGATACGCAGTATTTT. Filled out from reference TRBV5-1 and TRBJ2-3, the complete variable domain reads KAGVTQTPRYLIKTRGQQVTLSCSPISGHRSVSWYQQTPGQGLQFLFEYFSETQRNKGNFPGRFSGRQFSNSRSEMNVSTLELGDSALYLCASRPVRFSTDTQYFGPGTRLTVL.

J is TRBJ2-1 and V is TRBV21-1; TRBD2 is the table's D call and was not checked against the DNA. TRBV21-1 counts as a pseudogene. The CDR3 length is 16 residues. In nucleotides, the CDR3 is TGTGCCAGCAGCAAAACGGCTAGCGGGATATACAATGAGCAGTTCTTC. This gives the protein CASSKTASGIYNEQFF.

The chain recombines TRBV18 with TRBJ1-2; TRBD1 is a possible D gene (6 bases). The CDR3 has 14 amino acids. Germline V gene sequence: CDR1 KGHSH, CDR2 LQKENI. Trimming pared 4 bases from V and 8 bases from J, leaving 17 bases between. CDR3 DNA: TGTGCCAGCTCACAATCCGGGACACATGAGGGCTACACCTTC. Encoded protein: CASSQSGTHEGYTF.

This clone was seen a handful of times. The V gene is TRBV30, the J gene TRBJ2-5; no clear D gene. Germline lookup yields CDR1 GTSNPN and CDR2 SVGIG (reference sequence). Trimming stripped 0 bases from V and 0 bases from J, with 5 bases between. This CDR3 has 13 amino acids. CDR3 bases: TGTGCCTGGAGTGTACGGGACCAAGAGACCCAGTACTTC. It encodes CAWSVRDQETQYF.

The chain is built from TRBV7-9 and TRBJ1-2, with a weak D call TRBD1 (5 bases). V dropped 1 base and J dropped 1 base, with 10 bases sitting between them. CDR1 SEHNR and CDR2 FQNEAQ come from the germline V gene (reference sequence). The CDR3 runs to 15 residues. The CDR3 spells CASSLVRGSNYGYTF. The CDR3 DNA reads TGTGCCAGCAGCTTAGTTAGGGGAAGTAACTATGGCTACACCTTC. The full variable domain, rest sourced from reference TRBV7-9 and TRBJ1-2, is DTGVSQNPRHKITKRGQNVTFRCDPISEHNRLYWYRQTLGQGPEFLTYFQNEAQLEKSRLLSDRFSAERPKGSFSTLEIQRTEQGDSAMYLCASSLVRGSNYGYTFGSGTRLTVV.

The rearrangement links TRBV11-2 to TRBJ1-1; TRBD1 might be the D (5 bases). Per germline, CDR1 SGHAT and CDR2 FQNNGV. The CDR3 runs 14 residues. Trimming removed 5 bases from V and 1 base from J, with 11 bases in between. CDR3 amino acids: CASSLLGGNTEAFF. CDR3 bases: TGTGCCAGCAGCCTGCTGGGGGGGAACACTGAAGCTTTCTTT.

The chain is built from TRBV2 and TRBJ2-7, with D perhaps matching TRBD1 (6 bases). In germline, CDR1 is SNHLY, CDR2 FYNNEI. V dropped 8 bases and J dropped 5 bases, with 13 bases sitting between them. The CDR3 totals 12 residues. CDR3 protein: CASGGQIDEQYF. The CDR3 DNA reads TGTGCCAGCGGTGGACAGATAGACGAGCAGTACTTC.

A remark on this clone: One junction end does not reproduce the germline sequence, and a read error may be involved. The gene calls are TRBV7-7 and TRBJ2-1; perhaps D is TRBD1 or TRBD2 (5 bases each). The CDR3 is 16 amino acids. CDR1 is SSHAT and CDR2 is FNYEAQ in the germline V gene (reference sequence). The CDR3 sequence: CASSLLPGTPYNEQFF. In DNA, the CDR3 is TGTGCTAGCAGCTTACTACCGGGGACCCCCTACAATGAGCAGTTCTTC.

The chain combines TRBV29-1 with TRBJ1-3; D gene unclear. Germline CDR1 and CDR2: SQVTM and ANQGSEA. This CDR3 has 13 amino acids. Between the trimmed V and J ends, which lost 4 bases and 0 bases, there was a span of 7 bases. For the CDR3, the DNA is TGCAGCGTTGTAGCCCTCTCTGGAAACACCATATATTTT. This encodes CSVVALSGNTIYF. The full variable domain, rest sourced from reference TRBV29-1 and TRBJ1-3, is SAVISQKPSRDICQRGTSLTIQCQVDSQVTMMFWYRQQPGQSLTLIATANQGSEATYESGFVIDKFPISRPNLTFSTLTVSNMSPEDSSIYLCSVVALSGNTIYFGEGSWLTVV.